The 20 T cell receptor beta chains reported below all come from one sample, sequenced in a study of regulatory T cells in long-lasting Graves disease. As to time point: newly diagnosed GD, antithyroid drugs for less than 3 months. Generation of the TCR library employed RNA extracted from PBMCs. iRepertoire HTBI primers and Arm-PCR of CDR3 regions built TCR beta libraries. Each CDR3 protein is one row after TCRdb ran MiXCR on the multiplex PCR reads. The sample lists hundreds of thousands of distinct CDR3 sequences, approximately 15% occurring once. These data were likewise used in another study, on T cells in Graves' hyperthyroidism and ophthalmopathy.

The sample consisted of peripheral blood mononuclear cells (PBMCs), taken at new diagnosis, from a patient treated with antithyroid drugs. These receptors were obtained from a woman aged 25 to 45 with Graves disease.

This chain joins TRBV15 and TRBJ2-3; D uncertain. Deletions cut 3 bases from V and 3 bases from J, with 10 bases between. CDR3 size: 14 residues. In germline, CDR1 is LNHNV, CDR2 YYDKDF (reference sequence). In nucleotides, the CDR3 is TGTGCCACCAGCAGTCTAGACTCTACAGATACGCAGTATTTT. This sequence encodes CATSSLDSTDTQYF.

This clonotype turned up a few times. This chain links TRBV20-1 with TRBJ2-1; D is perhaps TRBD2 (6 bases). This CDR3 contains 12 residues. Germline V gene lookup returns CDR1 DFQATT and CDR2 SNEGSKA (reference sequence). Trimming left V 6 bases short and J 7 bases short, with 13 bases between. CDR3 coding DNA: TGCAGTGCCACGGGGGTCCAGAATGAGCAGTTCTTC. It translates to CSATGVQNEQFF.

This clonotype was recorded at least ten times. CDR3 bases: TGTGCCAGCTCATCGGGGCAACAGAGTGAAAAACTGTTTTTT. It encodes CASSSGQQSEKLFF. The chain uses TRBV28 and TRBJ1-4; D might be TRBD1 (5 bases). Germline CDR1 reads MDHEN; CDR2 reads SYDVKM. The CDR3 is made up of 14 amino acids. V lost 8 bases and J lost 7, with 17 bases in between.

The chain uses TRBV30 and TRBJ1-2; unclear D gene. Trimming stripped 3 bases from V and 8 bases from J, with 13 bases between. The CDR3 runs to 12 residues. Per the germline V gene, CDR1 is GTSNPN and CDR2 is SVGIG (reference sequence). The CDR3 protein is CAWRAGGRGYTF. The CDR3, as DNA: TGTGCCTGGAGGGCGGGAGGGAGAGGCTACACCTTC.

This clonotype was recorded at least ten times. V gene TRBV28 combines with J gene TRBJ2-2; 9 bases line up with TRBD2. The CDR3 has 15 residues. Germline V gene sequence: CDR1 MDHEN, CDR2 SYDVKM. J lost 4 bases, V lost 5 bases, and 5 bases had no gene match. This CDR3 is CASSRSGSGTGELFF. The CDR3 nucleotides read TGTGCCAGCAGTCGTAGCGGGAGCGGCACCGGGGAGCTGTTTTTT.

The V and J genes are TRBV6-2 or TRBV6-3 and TRBJ2-5, with TRBD2 matching over 9 bases. The V gene's germline CDR1 is MNHEY and CDR2 SVGEGT. V was clipped by 5 bases and J by 4 bases; unmatched bases: 8. The CDR3 consists of 15 residues. In DNA, the CDR3 is TGTGCCAGCAGTGGGCCTAGCGGGACGGGAGAGACCCAGTACTTC. This sequence encodes CASSGPSGTGETQYF.

The chain has TRBV18 and TRBJ2-1; D is ambiguous. Germline CDR1 KGHSH, CDR2 LQKENI. CDR3 size: 13 residues. V was shortened by 6 bases and J by 7 bases, with 13 bases between the two germline ends. CDR3 coding DNA: TGTGCCAGCTCCCCGCCCTACGGAAATGAGCAGTTCTTC. Its translation: CASSPPYGNEQFF.

The chain recombines TRBV28 with TRBJ1-5; tentatively, D is TRBD1 (5 bases). The CDR3 runs to 14 residues. The ends were cut back, 5 bases at V and 2 bases at J, with 10 bases in the middle. Germline V gene sequence: CDR1 MDHEN, CDR2 SYDVKM. DNA of the CDR3: TGTGCCAGCAGTGGGGCGGTGGGCAATCAGCCCCAGCATTTT. It specifies CASSGAVGNQPQHF.

In this sample, this clonotype turned up a few times. The rearrangement links TRBV20-1 to TRBJ1-4; 7 positions match TRBD1. The CDR3 covers 14 residues. Germline loops: CDR1 DFQATT, CDR2 SNEGSKA (reference sequence). The V gene end was trimmed by 6 bases and the J gene end by 6 bases; junction bases not matched to a gene: 10. CDR3 in DNA: TGCAGTGCAGCCCCTTCAGGGGGGGATGAAAAACTGTTTTTT. Protein: CSAAPSGGDEKLFF.

This clonotype was seen only a few times. This chain uses TRBV6-5 with TRBJ2-5, with D possibly being TRBD2 (5 bases). The CDR3 extends over 17 amino acids. Trimming left V 0 bases short and J 5 bases short, with 19 bases between. Germline CDR1 reads MNHEY; CDR2 reads SVGAGI. The CDR3 loop is CASSYSAPGLGLETQYF. CDR3 sequence (DNA): TGTGCCAGCAGTTACTCGGCGCCAGGCTTAGGACTGGAGACCCAGTACTTC.

This clonotype has more than one count but fewer than ten. This sequence joins TRBV6-4 and TRBJ2-1; D is undetermined. The CDR3 contains 16 residues. Trimming took off 5 bases at V and 0 bases at J, with 14 bases between the two ends. Germline assignment: CDR1 MRHNA and CDR2 SNTAGT. CDR3 protein: CASSRLARSSYNEQFF. For the CDR3, the DNA is TGTGCCAGCAGTAGGCTCGCAAGAAGCTCCTACAATGAGCAGTTCTTC.

This clonotype was seen repeatedly, ten times or more. The chain carries TRBV28 and TRBJ2-3; perhaps TRBD2 as D (5 bases). This CDR3 is 14 amino acids long. CDR1 and CDR2 from the germline V gene are MDHEN and SYDVKM. Trimming removed 3 bases from V and 4 bases from J, with 11 bases in between. CDR3 sequence reads: CASSFERVPDTQYF. DNA for the CDR3: TGTGCCAGCAGTTTCGAGAGGGTCCCAGATACGCAGTATTTT.

The rearrangement links TRBV6-1 to TRBJ1-2; D perhaps matches TRBD1 (5 bases). V was clipped by 5 bases and J by 7 bases, with 20 bases between them. This CDR3 has 15 residues. Germline loops: CDR1 MNHNS, CDR2 SASEGT. The CDR3 protein is CASSTIGTGHGGYTF. The CDR3 region has the DNA TGTGCCAGCAGTACAATCGGGACCGGGCACGGTGGCTACACCTTC.

This clonotype is a singleton in its sample. The rearrangement uses TRBV19 and TRBJ2-5; D gene ambiguous. Trimming removed 3 bases from V and 4 bases from J, with 9 bases in between. Germline values: CDR1 LNHDA, CDR2 SQIVND (reference sequence). This CDR3 region has 13 residues. CDR3 loop: CASSMTGLETQYF. Here the CDR3 DNA reads TGTGCCAGTAGTATGACCGGGTTAGAGACCCAGTACTTC.

This clonotype was seen ten or more times. The chain is built from TRBV7-2 and TRBJ2-7; TRBD1 matches 8 bases. V lost 6 bases to trimming and J lost 1 base; unmatched junction nucleotides: 5. CDR1 and CDR2 (germline): SGHTA, FQGNSA. This CDR3 is 14 amino acids long. The CDR3 region has the DNA TGTGCCAGCAGGCCCGGGACAGGATCCTACGAGCAGTACTTC. Amino acids: CASRPGTGSYEQYF.

The chain is built from TRBV10-3 and TRBJ2-3; D tentatively reads TRBD1 or TRBD2 (6 bases each). This CDR3 is built from 14 residues. With 6 bases removed from V and 2 bases from J, the gap between germline ends came to 12 bases. In germline, CDR1 is ENHRY, CDR2 SYGVKD. In DNA form, the CDR3 reads TGTGCCATCAGCCCGGGGGCCAACACAGATACGCAGTATTTT. Translated, it gives CAISPGANTDTQYF.

The sample holds many counts of this clonotype. The chain joins TRBV6-1 to TRBJ1-2; D is ambiguous. Germline-derived CDR1 and CDR2 are MNHNS and SASEGT. The CDR3 is 15 residues long. Trimming removed 5 bases at V and 3 bases at J, with 16 bases between. CDR3 loop: CASSPTQGWDYGYTF. In DNA, the CDR3 is TGTGCCAGCAGTCCCACCCAAGGTTGGGACTATGGCTACACCTTC.

This clonotype has at least ten counts. This chain connects TRBV6-1 to TRBJ2-7; 10 nucleotides agree with TRBD2. Germline assignment: CDR1 MNHNS and CDR2 SASEGT. Germline trimming cut 6 bases from V and 7 bases from J; bases unmatched to any gene: 12. The CDR3 covers 15 residues. The CDR3 sequence is CASSLVSGRGDEQYF. CDR3 nucleotide sequence: TGTGCCAGCAGCCTCGTAAGCGGGAGGGGCGATGAGCAGTACTTC.

This clonotype was found once. The CDR3 region has the DNA TGCGCCAGCAGCTTAAGTAGCCTCGTAGAGCAGTACTTC. Its translation is CASSLSSLVEQYF. The chain employs TRBV5-1 and TRBJ2-7; D unclear. The CDR3 sequence is 13 residues long. Trimming took 2 bases from V and 7 from J, leaving 13 bases between them. Germline CDR1 SGHRS, CDR2 YFSETQ.

This clonotype was recorded at least ten times. V gene TRBV5-1 combines with J gene TRBJ2-7; a weak D match, TRBD2 (6 bases). CDR1 SGHRS and CDR2 YFSETQ come from the germline V gene. V lost 0 bases to trimming and J lost 0 bases, with 13 bases between them. The length of the CDR3 is 16 residues. CDR3: CASSLDGTLTSYEQYF. CDR3 in DNA: TGCGCCAGCAGCTTGGATGGGACTCTGACCTCCTACGAGCAGTACTTC.